This T cell receptor beta chain came from a study of T cells after yellow fever vaccination. Germline V gives CDR1 SNHLY, CDR2 FYNNEI. The CDR3 totals 15 residues. Germline trimming cut 7 bases from V and 8 bases from J; bases unmatched to any gene: 6. MiXCR, run by TCRdb on the 5' RACE reads, gives a single entry per CDR3 protein. This table holds approximately 300,000 distinct CDR3 sequences, around 7% found once. The chain is built from TRBV2 and TRBJ2-1, with 15 nucleotides matching TRBD2. The TCR originated in a man aged 18 to 30 who received the YFV17D yellow fever vaccine. The sample in question was PBMCs, obtained around 45 days after the first yellow fever vaccination. CDR3 loop: CASKIGLAGGHEQFF. The CDR3 nucleotides read TGTGCCAGCAAAATTGGACTAGCGGGGGGGCATGAGCAGTTCTTC.